The 19 T cell receptor beta chains listed next were all sequenced from one sample in a study of shared clonotypes between healthy human individuals. Produced via immunoSEQ multiplex PCR; TCRdb's table is partial and in-frame only. The data contain 1,100,000 or so clones, more than 75% of them singletons. The sample consisted of memory CD4+ T cells from PBMCs. Specified subset: CD45RA-negative fraction. These TCRs come from a man between 18 and 29 years old in good health. Some clones in this sample may be carry-over from other donors' samples.

V gene TRBV5-1 combines with J gene TRBJ2-3; 8 bases fit TRBD2. This CDR3 region has 17 residues. The germline V gene has CDR1 SGHRS and CDR2 YFSETQ. J was trimmed by 1 base and V by 4 bases; bases with no gene match: 11. The CDR3: CASSPNEREWGTDTQYF. DNA of the CDR3: TGCGCCAGCAGCCCTAACGAGCGGGAGTGGGGCACAGATACGCAGTATTTT.

This sequence joins TRBV29-1 and TRBJ2-7, with TRBD1 matching 8 bases. J lost 6 bases, V lost 6 bases, and 22 bases had no gene match. Germline assignment: CDR1 SQVTM and CDR2 ANQGSEA. The CDR3 has 17 amino acids. Written as DNA, the CDR3 is TGCAGCGTAATAAAACCCTGGACAGGGCTGTTTTTAGGCGAGCAGTACTTC. Translating it yields CSVIKPWTGLFLGEQYF.

The rearrangement joins TRBV28 to TRBJ1-2, with unresolved D. The CDR3 runs 13 residues. CDR1 and CDR2 from the germline V gene are MDHEN and SYDVKM. With 7 bases removed from V and 6 bases from J, the gap between germline ends came to 15 bases. The CDR3 nucleotides read TGTGCCAGCAAGGTTGGCAGATATAATGGCTACACCTTC. It codes for CASKVGRYNGYTF.

This clone was counted a single time. The chain carries TRBV7-3 and TRBJ2-1; TRBD2 aligns across 8 bases. The trim removed 5 bases at V and 10 bases at J, leaving 13 bases unmatched. Germline V gene sequence: CDR1 SGHTA, CDR2 FQGTGA. The CDR3 is made up of 15 amino acids. The CDR3 protein is CASSAQPGLEAEQFF. Here the CDR3 DNA reads TGTGCCAGCAGCGCTCAACCGGGACTAGAAGCGGAGCAGTTCTTC.

The chain carries TRBV7-9 and TRBJ2-1; D is possibly TRBD1 (6 bases). V lost 6 bases, J lost 7 bases, and 19 bases lay in between. In germline, CDR1 is SEHNR, CDR2 FQNEAQ (reference sequence). The CDR3 totals 15 residues. The CDR3 reads CASSFRDNPRNEQFF. DNA of the CDR3: TGTGCCAGCAGTTTCCGGGACAACCCTAGGAATGAGCAGTTCTTC.

To note about this clone: Other DNA sequences from this sample encode an identical CDR3 as well. CDR3 sequence reads: CAISPKGETQYF. The CDR3 bases are TGTGCCATCAGTCCCAAGGGAGAGACCCAGTACTTC. The V gene is TRBV10-3, the J gene TRBJ2-5; D unresolved. V was shortened by 5 bases and J by 4 bases, with 8 bases between the two germline ends. Germline loops: CDR1 ENHRY, CDR2 SYGVKD. The CDR3 has 12 residues.

The rearrangement uses TRBV19 and TRBJ1-4, with 7 positions matching TRBD1. The V segment lost 6 bases and the J segment 7 bases; nucleotides outside the gene matches: 2. This CDR3 spans 12 amino acids. In germline, CDR1 is LNHDA, CDR2 SQIVND (reference sequence). The chain's CDR3 is CASRTGIEKLFF. CDR3 nucleotides: TGTGCCAGTAGGACAGGGATTGAAAAACTGTTTTTT.

This clone showed up just a few times. V gene TRBV20-1 combines with J gene TRBJ1-2; no firm D call. From germline, CDR1 is DFQATT and CDR2 SNEGSKA (reference sequence). Trimming shortened V by 1 base and J by 5 bases, and 5 bases separated the two germline ends. The CDR3 consists of 11 residues. The CDR3 sequence is CSARAPYGYTF. The CDR3 DNA reads TGCAGTGCTAGAGCACCGTATGGCTACACCTTC.

The chain uses TRBV5-6 and TRBJ1-1; no definite D call. In germline, CDR1 is SGHDT, CDR2 YYEEEE. The CDR3 loop spans 16 amino acids. Trimming shortened V by 0 bases and J by 0 bases, and 12 bases separated the two germline ends. Here the CDR3 reads CASSLARANMNTEAFF. In nucleotides, the CDR3 is TGTGCCAGCAGCTTGGCCCGGGCAAACATGAACACTGAAGCTTTCTTT.

The gene calls are TRBV6-6 and TRBJ1-3, with TRBD1 matching 7 bases. The V gene end was trimmed by 6 bases and the J gene end by 6 bases; junction bases not matched to a gene: 11. Per the germline V gene, CDR1 is MNHNY and CDR2 is SVGAGI (reference sequence). CDR3 length equals 15 residues. The CDR3 nucleotides are TGTGCCAGCAGCGGGACAGCCTTGTCTCTAAACACCATATATTTT. It translates to CASSGTALSLNTIYF.

The gene calls are TRBV29-1 and TRBJ2-5, with 7 nucleotides matching TRBD2. The length of the CDR3 is 13 residues. With 1 base clipped from V and 5 bases from J, the junction kept 4 bases outside the gene matches. The germline V gene encodes CDR1 SQVTM and CDR2 ANQGSEA. CDR3 sequence reads: CSVEGDGRETQYF. The CDR3 DNA is TGCAGCGTTGAAGGGGACGGGAGGGAGACCCAGTACTTC.

Regarding this clone: A clone one base away is much larger, so this may be a read error. The CDR3 DNA reads TGTGCCAGCAGCCCAGAAGCAGGCTATGGCTACACCTTC. Amino acid sequence: CASSPEAGYGYTF. This rearrangement joins TRBV9 to TRBJ1-2; D not resolved. V lost 4 bases, J lost 4 bases, and 11 bases lay in between. The CDR3 runs to 13 residues. The germline CDR1 and CDR2 sequences are SGDLS and YYNGEE. Supplemented by reference TRBV9 and TRBJ1-2, the full variable domain reads DSGVTQTPKHLITATGQRVTLRCSPRSGDLSVYWYQQSLDQGLQFLIQYYNGEERAKGNILERFSAQQFPDLHSELNLSSLELGDSALYFCASSPEAGYGYTFGSGTRLTVV.

This chain joins TRBV28 and TRBJ2-2; weak D call: TRBD2 (6 bases). Trimming took 10 bases from V and 1 from J, leaving 13 bases between them. The CDR3 is made up of 14 amino acids. Looked up from germline, CDR1 is MDHEN and CDR2 is SYDVKM. The CDR3, as DNA: TGTGCCACACAAGCGGGCCGGAACACCGGGGAGCTGTTTTTT. It codes for CATQAGRNTGELFF.

The rearrangement joins TRBV27 to TRBJ2-5; D remains unclear. CDR3 size: 15 residues. Between the trimmed V and J ends, which lost 5 bases and 3 bases, there was a span of 16 bases. In germline, CDR1 is MNHEY, CDR2 SMNVEV (reference sequence). The CDR3 loop reads CASSPRWVGEETQYF. Here the CDR3 DNA reads TGTGCCAGCAGTCCCCGATGGGTGGGCGAAGAGACCCAGTACTTC.

The genes are TRBV5-1 and TRBJ2-3; tentative D call: TRBD2 (6 bases). V was trimmed by 3 bases and J by 1 base, leaving 12 bases between them. The CDR3 contains 15 residues. The V gene's germline CDR1 is SGHRS and CDR2 YFSETQ. CDR3 loop: CASSWGDRGTDTQYF. In DNA form, the CDR3 reads TGCGCCAGCAGCTGGGGGGATCGCGGCACAGATACGCAGTATTTT. Drawing the rest from reference TRBV5-1 and TRBJ2-3, the complete variable domain is KAGVTQTPRYLIKTRGQQVTLSCSPISGHRSVSWYQQTPGQGLQFLFEYFSETQRNKGNFPGRFSGRQFSNSRSEMNVSTLELGDSALYLCASSWGDRGTDTQYFGPGTRLTVL.

The DNA for the CDR3 is TGCGCCAGCAGCTCCCAACAGGGGACCTCAGATACGCAGTATTTT. Translated, it gives CASSSQQGTSDTQYF. The chain is built from TRBV5-1 and TRBJ2-3; 7 nucleotides match TRBD1. The CDR3 length is 15 residues. Trimming cost V 3 bases and J 4 bases; bases outside gene matches: 8. Per the germline V gene, CDR1 is SGHRS and CDR2 is YFSETQ.

This clone was picked up one time. This chain uses TRBV10-2 with TRBJ1-3; TRBD1 is a possible D gene (5 bases). Per the germline V gene, CDR1 is WSHSY and CDR2 is SAAADI. The CDR3 runs 14 residues. Deletions cut 10 bases from V and 0 bases from J, with 13 bases between. This chain's CDR3 is CANLSRDSGNTIYF. CDR3 coding DNA: TGCGCCAACCTCAGCAGGGACTCTGGAAACACCATATATTTT.

The chain combines TRBV28 with TRBJ1-5; D is unresolved. Trimming pared 11 bases from V and 0 bases from J, leaving 8 bases between. The CDR3 totals 12 residues. CDR1 MDHEN and CDR2 SYDVKM come from the germline V gene. This chain's CDR3 is CAVDVSNQPQHF. The CDR3 DNA reads TGTGCCGTTGACGTTAGCAATCAGCCCCAGCATTTT.

This clone was recorded a few times. The CDR3 nucleotides read TGTGCCAGTAGTATACGGACAGGGGGCCTTGAAGCTTTCTTT. Its translation is CASSIRTGGLEAFF. The gene calls are TRBV19 and TRBJ1-1; 11 bases fit TRBD1. The germline V gene encodes CDR1 LNHDA and CDR2 SQIVND (reference sequence). There are 14 residues in the CDR3. The J segment lost 7 bases and the V segment lost 2 bases, leaving 3 bases of the junction unmatched.